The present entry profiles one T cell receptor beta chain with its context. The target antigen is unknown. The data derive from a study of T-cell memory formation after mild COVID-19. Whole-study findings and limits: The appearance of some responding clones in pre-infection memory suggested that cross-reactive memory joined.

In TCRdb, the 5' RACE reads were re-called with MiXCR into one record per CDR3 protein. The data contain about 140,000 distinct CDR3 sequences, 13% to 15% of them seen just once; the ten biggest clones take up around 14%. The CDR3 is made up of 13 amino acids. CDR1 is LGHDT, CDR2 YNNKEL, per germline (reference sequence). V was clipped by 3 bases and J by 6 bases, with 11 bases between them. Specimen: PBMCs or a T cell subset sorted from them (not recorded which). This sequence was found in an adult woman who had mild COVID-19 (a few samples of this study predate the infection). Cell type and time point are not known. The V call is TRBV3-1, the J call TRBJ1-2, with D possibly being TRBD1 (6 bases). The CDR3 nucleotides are TGTGCCAGCAGCCAGACAGGCACCCATGGCTACACCTTC. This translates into CASSQTGTHGYTF.